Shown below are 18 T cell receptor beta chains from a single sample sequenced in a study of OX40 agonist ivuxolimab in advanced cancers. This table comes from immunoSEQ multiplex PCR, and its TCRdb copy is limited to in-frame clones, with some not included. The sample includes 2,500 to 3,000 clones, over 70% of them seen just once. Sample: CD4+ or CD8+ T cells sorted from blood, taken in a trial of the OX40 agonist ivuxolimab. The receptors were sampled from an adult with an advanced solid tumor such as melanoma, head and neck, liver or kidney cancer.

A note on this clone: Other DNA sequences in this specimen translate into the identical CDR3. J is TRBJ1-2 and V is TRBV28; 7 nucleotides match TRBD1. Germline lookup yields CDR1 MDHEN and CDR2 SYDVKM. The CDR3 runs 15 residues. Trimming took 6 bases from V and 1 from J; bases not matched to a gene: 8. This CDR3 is CASRTQGSLNYGYTF. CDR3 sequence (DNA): TGTGCCAGCAGGACACAGGGGTCCCTTAACTATGGCTACACCTTC.

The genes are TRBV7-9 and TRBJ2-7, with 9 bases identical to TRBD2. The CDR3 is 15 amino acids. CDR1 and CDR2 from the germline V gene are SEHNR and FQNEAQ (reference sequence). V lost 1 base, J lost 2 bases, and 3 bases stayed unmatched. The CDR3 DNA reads TGTGCCAGCAGCTTAGTGGCGGGAGGGCCCTACGAGCAGTACTTC. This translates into CASSLVAGGPYEQYF.

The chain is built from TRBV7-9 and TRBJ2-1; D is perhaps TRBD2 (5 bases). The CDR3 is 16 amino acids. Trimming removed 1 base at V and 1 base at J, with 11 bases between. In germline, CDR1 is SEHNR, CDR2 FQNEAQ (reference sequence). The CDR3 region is CASSLEWRASYNEQFF. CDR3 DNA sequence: TGTGCCAGCAGCTTAGAGTGGCGGGCATCCTACAATGAGCAGTTCTTC.

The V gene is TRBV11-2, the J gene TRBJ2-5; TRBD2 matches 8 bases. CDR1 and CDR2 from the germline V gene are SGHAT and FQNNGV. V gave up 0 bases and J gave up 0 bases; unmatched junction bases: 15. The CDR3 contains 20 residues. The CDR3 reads CASSLEVSGGHATNQETQYF. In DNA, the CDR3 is TGTGCCAGCAGCTTAGAGGTCTCGGGGGGGCACGCTACTAACCAAGAGACCCAGTACTTC.

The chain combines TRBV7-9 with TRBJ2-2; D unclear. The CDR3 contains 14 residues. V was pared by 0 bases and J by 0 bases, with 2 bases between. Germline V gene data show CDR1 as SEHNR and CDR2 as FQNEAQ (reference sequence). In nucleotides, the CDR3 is TGTGCCAGCAGCTTAGCCCCGAACACCGGGGAGCTGTTTTTT. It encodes CASSLAPNTGELFF.

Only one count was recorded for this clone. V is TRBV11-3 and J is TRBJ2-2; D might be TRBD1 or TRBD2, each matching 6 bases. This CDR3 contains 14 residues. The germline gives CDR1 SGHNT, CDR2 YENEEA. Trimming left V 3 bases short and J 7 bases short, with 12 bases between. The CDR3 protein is CASSFSGAIGELFF. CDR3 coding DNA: TGTGCCAGCAGCTTTTCGGGGGCGATCGGGGAGCTGTTTTTT.

The DNA for the CDR3 is TGTGCCAGCAGCTTGGCGGCCGTAAAGAGAAAACTGTTTTTT. Its translation is CASSLAAVKRKLFF. The rearrangement links TRBV5-6 to TRBJ1-4; D remains unclear. Trimming pared 0 bases from V and 10 bases from J, leaving 13 bases between. Looked up from germline, CDR1 is SGHDT and CDR2 is YYEEEE. The CDR3 has 14 amino acids.

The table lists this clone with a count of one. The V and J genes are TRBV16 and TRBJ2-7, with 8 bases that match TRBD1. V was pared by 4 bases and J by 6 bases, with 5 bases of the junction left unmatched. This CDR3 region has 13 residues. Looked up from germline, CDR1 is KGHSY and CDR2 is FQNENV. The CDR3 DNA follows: TGTGCCAGCAGCCCCGGGACAGGCTCCGAGCAGTACTTC. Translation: CASSPGTGSEQYF.

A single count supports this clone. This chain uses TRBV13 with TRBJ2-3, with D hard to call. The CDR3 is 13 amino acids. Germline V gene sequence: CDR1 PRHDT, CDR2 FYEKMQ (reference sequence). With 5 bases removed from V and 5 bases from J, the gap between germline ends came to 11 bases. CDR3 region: CASSLGSQDTQYF. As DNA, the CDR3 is TGTGCCAGCAGCCTCGGGTCTCAAGATACGCAGTATTTT. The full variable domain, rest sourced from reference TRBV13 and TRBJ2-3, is AAGVIQSPRHLIKEKRETATLKCYPIPRHDTVYWYQQGPGQDPQFLISFYEKMQSDKGSIPDRFSAQQFSDYHSELNMSSLELGDSALYFCASSLGSQDTQYFGPGTRLTVL.

CDR3 residues: CASSGGDGGYHEQYF. CDR3 coding DNA: TGCGCCAGCAGCGGCGGGGACGGGGGGTACCACGAGCAGTACTTC. This chain connects TRBV5-1 to TRBJ2-7, with 7 bases fitting TRBD2. V was pared by 4 bases and J by 5 bases, with 12 bases of the junction left unmatched. The CDR3 length is 15 residues. The germline gives CDR1 SGHRS, CDR2 YFSETQ.

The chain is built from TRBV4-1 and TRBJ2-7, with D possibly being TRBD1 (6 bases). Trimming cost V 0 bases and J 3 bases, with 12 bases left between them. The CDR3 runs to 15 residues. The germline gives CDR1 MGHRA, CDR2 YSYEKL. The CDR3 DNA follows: TGCGCCAGCAGCCAAGAGCAGGGGAGAAACTACGAGCAGTACTTC. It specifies CASSQEQGRNYEQYF.

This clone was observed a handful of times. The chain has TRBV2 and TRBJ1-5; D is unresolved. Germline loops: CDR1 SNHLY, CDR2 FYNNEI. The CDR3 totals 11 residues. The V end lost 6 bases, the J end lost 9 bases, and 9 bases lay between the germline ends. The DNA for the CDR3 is TGTGCCAGCAGGGCGAGTACGCCCCAGCATTTT. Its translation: CASRASTPQHF. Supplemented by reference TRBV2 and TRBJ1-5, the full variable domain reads EPEVTQTPSHQVTQMGQEVILRCVPISNHLYFYWYRQILGQKVEFLVSFYNNEISEKSEIFDDQFSVERPDGSNFTLKIRSTKLEDSAMYFCASRASTPQHFGDGTRLSIL.

The CDR3 sequence: CASSLYGTGPNTF. The CDR3 region has the DNA TGTGCCAGCAGTTTATATGGGACAGGGCCCAACACCTTC. V usage is TRBV28 and J usage is TRBJ1-2, with 9 bases matching TRBD1. V was pared by 1 base and J by 12 bases, with 6 bases of the junction left unmatched. Germline V gene lookup returns CDR1 MDHEN and CDR2 SYDVKM. The CDR3 has 13 residues.

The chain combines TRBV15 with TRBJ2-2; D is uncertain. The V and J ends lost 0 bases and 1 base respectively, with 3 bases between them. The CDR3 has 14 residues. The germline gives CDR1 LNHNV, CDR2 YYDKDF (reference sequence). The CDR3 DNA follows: TGTGCCACCAGCAGAGATAGGAACACCGGGGAGCTGTTTTTT. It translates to CATSRDRNTGELFF.

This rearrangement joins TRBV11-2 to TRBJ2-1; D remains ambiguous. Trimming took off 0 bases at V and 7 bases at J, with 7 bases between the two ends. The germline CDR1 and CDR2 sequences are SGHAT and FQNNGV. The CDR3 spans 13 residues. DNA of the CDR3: TGTGCCAGCAGCTTAGAAACTCTTAATGAGCAGTTCTTC. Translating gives CASSLETLNEQFF.

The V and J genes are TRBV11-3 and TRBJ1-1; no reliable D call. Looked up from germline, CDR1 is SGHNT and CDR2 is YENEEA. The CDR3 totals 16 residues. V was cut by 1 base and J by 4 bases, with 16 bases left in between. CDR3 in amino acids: CASSLAVSAPGTEAFF. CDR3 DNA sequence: TGTGCCAGCAGCTTAGCAGTTTCCGCCCCGGGCACTGAAGCTTTCTTT.

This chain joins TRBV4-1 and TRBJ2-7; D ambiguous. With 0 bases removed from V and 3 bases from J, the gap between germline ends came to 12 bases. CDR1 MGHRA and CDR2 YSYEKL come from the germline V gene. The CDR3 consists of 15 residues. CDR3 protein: CASSQEAGRLYEQYF. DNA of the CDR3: TGCGCCAGCAGCCAAGAGGCAGGACGGCTCTACGAGCAGTACTTC.

This CDR3 reads CASSSQGVEKLFF. The CDR3 DNA reads TGTGCCAGCAGCTCTCAGGGGGTTGAAAAACTGTTTTTT. The chain employs TRBV7-9 and TRBJ1-4; 7 nucleotides match TRBD1. This CDR3 contains 13 residues. The germline gives CDR1 SEHNR, CDR2 FQNEAQ (reference sequence). V trimming: 4 bases; J trimming: 7 bases; junction bases outside the gene matches: 3.